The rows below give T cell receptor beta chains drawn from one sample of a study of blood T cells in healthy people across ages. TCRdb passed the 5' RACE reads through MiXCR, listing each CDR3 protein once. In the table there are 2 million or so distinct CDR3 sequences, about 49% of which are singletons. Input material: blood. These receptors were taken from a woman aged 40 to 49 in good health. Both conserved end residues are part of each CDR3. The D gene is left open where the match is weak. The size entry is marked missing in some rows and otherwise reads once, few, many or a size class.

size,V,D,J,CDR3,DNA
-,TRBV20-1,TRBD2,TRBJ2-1,CSATLRAGAGNEQFF,TGCAGTGCTACTCTTCGAGCGGGGGCGGGGAATGAGCAGTTCTTC
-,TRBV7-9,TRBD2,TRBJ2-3,CASRREGSTDTQYF,TGTGCCAGCAGAAGGGAGGGGAGCACAGATACGCAGTATTTT
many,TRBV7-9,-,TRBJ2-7,CASSLGLFYEQYF,TGTGCCAGCAGTTTAGGACTCTTCTACGAGCAGTACTTC
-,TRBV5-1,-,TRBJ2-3,CASSLAQDMQYF,TGTGCCAGCAGCTTGGCTCAAGATATGCAGTATTTT
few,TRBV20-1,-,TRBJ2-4,CSTHQDLAYIQYF,TGCAGTACTCACCAGGACCTAGCCTACATTCAGTACTTC
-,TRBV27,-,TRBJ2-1,CASFNRASYNEQFF,TGTGCCAGCTTCAATCGAGCGTCCTACAATGAGCAGTTCTTC
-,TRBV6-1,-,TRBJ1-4,CASSVGARASGELFF,TGTGCCAGCAGTGTCGGGGCCCGGGCGTCTGGAGAACTGTTTTTT
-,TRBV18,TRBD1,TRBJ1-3,CASSEDRASGNTIYF,TGTGCCAGCTCAGAAGACAGGGCCTCTGGAAACACCATATATTTT
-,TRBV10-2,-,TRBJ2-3,CVSIGLLEAPDTQYF,TGCGTCAGCATCGGACTCCTTGAGGCTCCTGATACGCAGTATTTT
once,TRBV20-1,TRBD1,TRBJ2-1,CSARDHQGAYNEQFF,TGCAGTGCTAGAGATCACCAGGGGGCCTACAATGAGCAGTTCTTC
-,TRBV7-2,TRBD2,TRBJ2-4,CASSLVRTSTNEQYF,TGTGCCAGCAGCTTAGTAAGGACTAGCACCAATGAGCAGTACTTC
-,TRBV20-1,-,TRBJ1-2,CSAAEGVSGYTF,TGCAGTGCCGCAGAAGGGGTCTCTGGCTACACCTTC
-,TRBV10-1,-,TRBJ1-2,CASSENRVVKGYTF,TGCGCCAGCAGTGAGAACAGGGTGGTTAAAGGCTACACCTTC
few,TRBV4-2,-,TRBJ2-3,CASSTQTATDTQYF,TGTGCCAGCAGCACCCAGACCGCCACAGATACGCAGTATTTT
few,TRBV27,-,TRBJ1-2,CASSRGADIYGYTF,TGTGCCAGCAGTAGGGGGGCTGACATCTATGGCTACACCTTC
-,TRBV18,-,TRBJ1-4,CASSRSPGRGNEKLFF,TGTGCCAGCTCACGTTCTCCGGGACGGGGGAACGAAAAACTGTTTTTT
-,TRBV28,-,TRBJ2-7,CASSPEWQGSNEQYF,TGTGCCAGCAGCCCGGAGTGGCAGGGCTCTAACGAGCAGTACTTC
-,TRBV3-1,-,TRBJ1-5,CASLPNYYSPLLPDQPQHF,TGTGCCAGTTTGCCAAATTACTACAGTCCCCTCCTTCCGGATCAGCCCCAGCATTTT
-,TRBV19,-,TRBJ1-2,CASSIRIDYGYTF,TGTGCCAGTAGTATACGGATTGATTATGGCTACACCTTC
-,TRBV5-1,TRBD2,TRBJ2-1,CASGITGTSVGEQFF,TGCGCCAGCGGGATTACCGGGACTAGCGTAGGTGAGCAGTTCTTC
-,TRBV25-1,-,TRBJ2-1,CASSVAGPPYNEQFF,TGTGCCAGCAGTGTTGCGGGACCGCCCTACAATGAGCAGTTCTTC
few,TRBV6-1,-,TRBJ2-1,CASSVPGLQSSYNEQFF,TGTGCCAGCAGTGTGCCGGGCCTCCAGAGCTCCTACAATGAGCAGTTCTTC
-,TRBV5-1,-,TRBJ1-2,CASSFSAGIPPNYGYTF,TGCGCCAGCAGCTTCTCGGCGGGGATACCTCCTAACTATGGCTACACCTTC
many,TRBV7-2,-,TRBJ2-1,CASSLAPRTASEQFF,TGTGCCAGCAGCTTAGCGCCCAGGACAGCGAGTGAGCAGTTCTTC
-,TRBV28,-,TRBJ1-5,CASSLSPRGGNQPQHF,TGTGCCAGCAGTTTATCGCCCAGGGGTGGCAATCAGCCCCAGCATTTT
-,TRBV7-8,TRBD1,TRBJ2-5,CASSSPSGQTFQETQYF,TGTGCCAGCAGCTCACCTTCGGGACAGACCTTCCAAGAGACCCAGTACTTC
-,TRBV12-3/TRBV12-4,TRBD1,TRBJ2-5,CASRRGQGGPQETQYF,TGTGCCAGCAGGAGGGGACAGGGGGGTCCACAAGAGACCCAGTACTTC
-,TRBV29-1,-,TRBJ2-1,CSVGKGSSYNEQFF,TGCAGCGTCGGAAAAGGAAGCTCCTACAATGAGCAGTTCTTC
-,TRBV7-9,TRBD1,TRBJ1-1,CASSFAGQGVSFF,TGTGCCAGCAGCTTTGCGGGACAGGGCGTCTCTTTCTTT
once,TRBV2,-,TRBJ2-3,CASSEAGGPSDTQYF,TGTGCCAGCAGTGAAGCGGGGGGGCCGTCAGATACGCAGTATTTT
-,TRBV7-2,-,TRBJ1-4,CASSLRNEELFF,TGTGCCAGCAGCTTAAGGAATGAAGAACTGTTTTTT
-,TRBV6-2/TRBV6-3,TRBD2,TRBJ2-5,CASRRAGGEETQYF,TGTGCCAGCAGGAGAGCGGGGGGGGAAGAGACCCAGTACTTC
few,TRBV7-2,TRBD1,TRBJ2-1,CASSSDRGNNEQFF,TGTGCCAGCAGCTCGGACAGGGGAAACAATGAGCAGTTCTTC
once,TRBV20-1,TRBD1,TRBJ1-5,CSARVKQGAGQPQHF,TGCAGTGCTAGAGTTAAACAGGGGGCAGGGCAGCCCCAGCATTTT
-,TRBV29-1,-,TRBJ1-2,CSVEYQMAVGYTF,TGCAGCGTTGAGTACCAGATGGCTGTAGGCTACACCTTC
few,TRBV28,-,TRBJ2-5,CASWGAAKETQYF,TGTGCCAGCTGGGGGGCGGCGAAGGAGACCCAGTACTTC
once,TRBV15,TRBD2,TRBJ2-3,CATSGGAGGYTDTQYF,TGTGCCACCTCCGGGGGAGCGGGGGGTTACACAGATACGCAGTATTTT
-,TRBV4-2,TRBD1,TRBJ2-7,CASSTHRGSAYEQYF,TGTGCCAGCAGCACCCACAGGGGGTCCGCCTACGAGCAGTACTTC
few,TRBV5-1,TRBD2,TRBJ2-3,CASSLLTSGGTDTQYF,TGTGCCAGCAGCCTTTTGACTAGCGGGGGCACAGATACGCAGTATTTT
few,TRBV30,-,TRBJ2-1,CAWSADMPQFF,TGTGCCTGGAGTGCGGACATGCCCCAGTTCTTC